The 26 T cell receptor delta chains listed next were all sequenced from one sample in a study of DNA immune sequencing with unique molecular identifiers. All 8 TRDV and 4 TRDJ genes were targeted in 32-plex amplification of genomic DNA. In around 3 barcoding PCR cycles, molecules received a 12-nucleotide UMI, then adapter PCR followed. With CATT, TCRdb re-called clones from the multiplex PCR reads. The repertoire holds some 2,200 delta-chain clones, with 11% as singletons. The source material was gamma-delta T cells enriched from blood buffy coat, or unenriched PBMCs (not recorded which). The source is a human donor in good health.

This clone is classed as medium-sized. The chain employs TRDV2 and TRDJ1, with a possible D match to TRDD3 (6 bases). The CDR3 extends over 17 amino acids. V was shortened by 0 bases and J by 0 bases, with 16 bases between the two germline ends. Germline lookup yields CDR1 GEAIGNYY and CDR2 EKD. The CDR3 sequence is CACDTRGRPQYTDKLIF. The DNA for the CDR3 is TGTGCCTGTGACACCCGGGGGAGGCCTCAGTACACCGATAAACTCATCTTT.

By share, this clone counts as medium-sized. The chain uses TRDV2 and TRDJ1; TRDD3 matches at 8 bases. The CDR3 is made up of 17 amino acids. V dropped 1 base and J dropped 0; count of bases not matched to a gene: 9. Germline loops: CDR1 GEAIGNYY, CDR2 EKD. CDR3 in DNA: TGTGCCTGTGACACGGTACTGGGGGCTTCGTACACCGATAAACTCATCTTT. Residues: CACDTVLGASYTDKLIF.

Concerning this clone: This DNA's translation and the protein TCRdb lists, from a much larger clone, do not match at residue 8, likely due to a read error; the protein shown is translated from the DNA. The J gene is TRDJ3, the V gene TRDV2; D gene unclear. Germline V gene data show CDR1 as GEAIGNYY and CDR2 as EKD. V lost 1 base to trimming and J lost 0 bases, with 9 bases between them. This CDR3 comprises 17 residues. The CDR3 DNA reads as TGTGCCTGTGACACATCGCCCCACTCCTGGGACACCCGACAGATGTTTTTC. Translating gives CACDTSPHSWDTRQMFF.

This clone is deemed large (0.1 to 1%). Other nucleotide sequences from this sample produce the same CDR3. This chain connects TRDV2 to TRDJ1, with D tentatively TRDD3 (6 bases). The ends were cut back, 0 bases at V and 3 bases at J, with 28 bases in the middle. Germline loops: CDR1 GEAIGNYY, CDR2 EKD. The CDR3 contains 20 residues. The CDR3 DNA reads TGTGCCTGTGACACCGTGCTCGTCTGGGGATCCCAGCGGGAGTCCGATAAACTCATCTTT. Translating it yields CACDTVLVWGSQRESDKLIF.

In this sample, this clone is medium-sized (0.01 to 0.1%). This chain connects TRDV2 to TRDJ1; 7 nucleotides line up with TRDD3. The junction had 19 bases not matched to a gene; V was cut back by 1 base and J by 0 bases. Germline V CDR1 and CDR2: GEAIGNYY, EKD. The CDR3 extends over 20 amino acids. The CDR3 spells CACDTRRRLYWGSNTDKLIF. DNA of the CDR3: TGTGCCTGTGACACTCGTCGGCGGCTGTACTGGGGATCAAACACCGATAAACTCATCTTT.

With regard to this clone: The protein in TCRdb stems from a much larger clone and differs at residue 6 from this DNA's translation, likely a read error; here the protein is translated from the DNA. J is TRDJ1 and V is TRDV2; the match to TRDD3 covers 11 bases. The junction had 7 bases not matched to a gene; V was cut back by 0 bases and J by 2 bases. The CDR3 extends over 17 amino acids. Germline V CDR1 and CDR2: GEAIGNYY, EKD. In DNA, the CDR3 is TGTGCCTGTGACACCGATGGGGGATACGCTGGGACCGATAAACTCATCTTT. Encoded protein: CACDTDGGYAGTDKLIF.

This clone was detected only a few times. One base separates it from a far larger clone, so it is likely a read error. CDR3 region: CACDTGDLGVTRPWDTRQMFF. The DNA of the CDR3 is TGTGCCTGTGACACCGGAGACTTGGGGGTTACGCGTCCCTGGGACACCCGACAGATGTTTTTC. The chain employs TRDV2 and TRDJ3, with D tentatively TRDD3 (6 bases). This CDR3 region has 21 residues. V lost 0 bases and J 2 bases, leaving 22 bases between the germline ends. Per the germline V gene, CDR1 is GEAIGNYY and CDR2 is EKD.

There are a few counts of this clone. This DNA translates differently at residue 7 from the TCRdb protein, which is that of a much larger clone; a read error is likely, and the protein shown is the DNA's own translation. V gene TRDV2 combines with J gene TRDJ1, with 9 bases identical to TRDD3. The CDR3 spans 17 residues. The ends lost 0 bases at V and 2 bases at J; junction bases unmatched: 9. The V gene's germline CDR1 is GEAIGNYY and CDR2 EKD. The CDR3 DNA reads TGTGCCTGTGACACCGTTTGGGGATACGCTGGGACCGATAAACTCATCTTT. Amino acid sequence: CACDTVWGYAGTDKLIF.

Many counts were recorded for this clone. V and J are TRAV14/DV4 and TRDJ1; 10 nucleotides agree with TRDD3. The J gene, left out of TCRdb, was set here by checking the DNA against germline. Per the germline V gene, CDR1 is TSDPSYG and CDR2 is QGSYDQQN (reference sequence). The CDR3 consists of 22 residues. With 0 bases clipped from V and 6 bases from J, the junction kept 25 bases outside the gene matches. The CDR3 is CAMREGFASFSTGGLEGNKLIF. The CDR3 coding sequence is TGTGCAATGAGAGAGGGCTTCGCGTCCTTCAGTACTGGGGGATTAGAAGGGAATAAACTCATCTTT.

This clone was seen a handful of times. With only one base between it and a far larger clone, this is likely a read error. DNA for the CDR3: TGTGCTCTTGGGGAACTAGACGCCGATAAACTCATCTTT. Its protein product is CALGELDADKLIF. The chain couples TRDV1 to TRDJ1; no definite D call. The CDR3 consists of 13 residues. Germline CDR1 reads TSWWSYY; CDR2 reads QGS. The ends were cut back, 0 bases at V and 3 bases at J, with 5 bases in the middle.

Points on this clone: A read error is the likely source, as a far larger clone sits one nucleotide away. The chain links TRDV1 to TRDJ1; 12 bases match TRDD3. The J gene, not given by TCRdb, was assigned here from a germline match of the nucleotide sequence. The CDR3 is 24 amino acids. V trimming: 4 bases; J trimming: 2 bases; junction bases outside the gene matches: 29. CDR1 TSWWSYY and CDR2 QGS come from the germline V gene. The CDR3 bases are TGTGCTCTTGGGGGCTATCTCTCTTCCTTTACGTGTACCTGGGGGATACGGAGGACCGATAAACTCATCTTT. This gives the protein CALGGYLSSFTCTWGIRRTDKLIF.

The table lists this clone with a few counts. TCRdb shows a much larger clone's protein in place of this DNA's translation, and the two differ at residue 3, likely through a read error; the protein shown is translated from the DNA. The chain couples TRDV2 to TRDJ3, with D unresolved. Germline CDR1 reads GEAIGNYY; CDR2 reads EKD. The CDR3 sequence is 19 residues long. The CDR3 is CARDQIKEEPSWDTRQMFF. DNA for the CDR3: TGTGCCCGTGACCAAATCAAGGAGGAGCCCTCCTGGGACACCCGACAGATGTTTTTC.

To note about this clone: The protein given by TCRdb reflects a much larger clone and differs at residue 12 from this DNA's translation, likely from a read error; the protein shown is the DNA's translation. The genes are TRDV2 and TRDJ1; 12 positions match TRDD3. CDR1 GEAIGNYY and CDR2 EKD come from the germline V gene. This CDR3 is 20 amino acids long. V dropped 0 bases and J dropped 0; count of bases not matched to a gene: 13. Written as DNA, the CDR3 is TGTGCCTGTGACACCCTGAGGGTTTCTGGGGGATACGAGTACACCGATAAACTCATCTTT. It codes for CACDTLRVSGGYEYTDKLIF.

This clone ranks as large. This sample includes further DNA sequences coding for the same CDR3. The chain joins TRDV2 to TRDJ1; no clear D gene. V was trimmed by 0 bases and J by 0 bases, leaving 10 bases between them. Germline CDR1 is GEAIGNYY and CDR2 is EKD. The CDR3 runs to 15 residues. For the CDR3, the DNA is TGTGCCTGTGACACCGTAGGGAGTTACACCGATAAACTCATCTTT. Its translation is CACDTVGSYTDKLIF.

This clone was seen a handful of times. TCRdb lists the protein of a much larger clone for this DNA, which differs at residue 11, so this is likely a read error; the protein given here is translated from the DNA itself. This chain connects TRDV2 to TRDJ1; 9 nucleotides line up with TRDD3. The V and J ends lost 0 bases and 2 bases, in that order; junction bases with no gene match: 9. The CDR3 totals 17 residues. Germline CDR1 is GEAIGNYY and CDR2 is EKD. Here the CDR3 reads CACDTVRGYGKTDKLIF. CDR3 sequence (DNA): TGTGCCTGTGACACCGTGCGGGGATACGGTAAAACCGATAAACTCATCTTT.

In regard to this clone: TCRdb's listed protein matches a much larger clone and diverges from this DNA's translation at residue 13, likely through a read error; the protein shown comes from the DNA. CDR3 DNA: TGTGCCTGTGATCCCATTGTACTGGGGGAAAGCTCCTTGGACACCCGACAGATGTTTTTC. This gives the protein CACDPIVLGESSLDTRQMFF. The chain is built from TRDV2 and TRDJ3; 9 nucleotides match TRDD3. CDR1 GEAIGNYY and CDR2 EKD come from the germline V gene. This CDR3 is 20 amino acids long.

As to this clone: The protein TCRdb gives is from a much larger clone and does not agree with this DNA's translation at residue 8, likely a read error; the protein shown here comes from the DNA. The gene calls are TRDV2 and TRDJ1; 7 nucleotides match TRDD3. This CDR3 has 15 residues. Germline-derived CDR1 and CDR2 are GEAIGNYY and EKD. Losses at the gene ends were 3 bases for V and 0 bases for J; bases not matched to a gene: 6. In DNA form, the CDR3 reads TGTGCCTGTGACCTACTGGGGATAGACACCGATAAACTCATCTTT. Its translation: CACDLLGIDTDKLIF.

To note about this clone: It is likely a read error: a sequence one base away is far more abundant. The identical CDR3 is also encoded by other nucleotide sequences in the sample. V usage is TRDV2 and J usage is TRDJ1, with 7 nucleotides matching TRDD3. CDR3 size: 20 residues. Germline lookup yields CDR1 GEAIGNYY and CDR2 EKD. CDR3 in amino acids: CACDTLDTGDLKGNTDKLIF. The CDR3, as DNA: TGTGCCTGTGACACCCTAGATACTGGGGACCTCAAAGGGAACACGGATAAACTCATCTTT.

The table lists this clone with a few counts. TCRdb's protein for this DNA is that of a much larger clone and differs from the translation at residue 16, likely a read error; the protein shown is the DNA translation. The chain has TRDV2 and TRDJ1, with 7 bases aligning to TRDD3. Germline loops: CDR1 GEAIGNYY, CDR2 EKD. The CDR3 loop spans 17 amino acids. The CDR3 DNA follows: TGTGCCTGTGACACCCTCGTGTTGGGGGAGAACACCGATAAACTCACCTTT. Its protein is CACDTLVLGENTDKLTF.

This clone was observed a handful of times. It differs at one base from a far larger clone, so likely a read error. Distinct nucleotide sequences in the sample also encode this CDR3. J is TRDJ1 and V is TRDV2; the match to TRDD3 covers 7 bases. Germline-derived CDR1 and CDR2 are GEAIGNYY and EKD. The CDR3 has 18 residues. V lost 0 bases and J lost 3; bases outside the gene matches: 15. Here the CDR3 reads CACDTVSGGSLVPDKLIF. The CDR3 nucleotides read TGTGCCTGTGACACCGTATCCGGGGGATCCTTGGTGCCCGATAAACTCATCTTT.

A word on this clone: The TCRdb protein, from a much larger clone, departs from this DNA's translation at residue 16, likely by read error; the protein shown derives from the DNA. The chain is built from TRDV2 and TRDJ1, with 8 bases aligning to TRDD2. The CDR3 is made up of 20 amino acids. J lost 8 bases, V lost 3 bases, and 28 bases had no gene match. Germline V lookup: CDR1 GEAIGNYY, CDR2 EKD. CDR3 nucleotide sequence: TGTGCCTGTGACGCTCTTCCTACGTCTCTGGGAATAAAGGGGATCGAAAAACTCATCTTT. This encodes CACDALPTSLGIKGIEKLIF.

This clone was seen a handful of times. This likely came from a read error, as a far larger clone is one base away. Other nucleotide sequences in the sample specify the same CDR3. This chain links TRDV2 with TRDJ1; 7 bases match TRDD3. V shed 0 bases, J shed 0 bases, and the junction held 18 bases outside the gene matches. The CDR3 totals 20 residues. Germline CDR1 reads GEAIGNYY; CDR2 reads EKD. CDR3 in amino acids: CACDTVATGGYGGYTDKLIF. In DNA form, the CDR3 reads TGTGCCTGTGACACCGTCGCTACTGGAGGATACGGAGGGTACACCGATAAACTCATCTTT.

On this clone itself: A far bigger clonotype differs at one base, so this is likely a read error. This specimen includes other DNA sequences encoding the same CDR3. V and J are TRDV2 and TRDJ3; possible D gene TRDD3, 5 bases. V gave up 4 bases and J gave up 0 bases, with 21 bases separating them. Germline V gene data show CDR1 as GEAIGNYY and CDR2 as EKD. This CDR3 contains 20 residues. CDR3 sequence reads: CACDTLGTTNGSWDTRQMFF. The DNA of the CDR3 is TGTGCCTGTGATACCTTGGGGACCACGAACGGCTCCTGGGACACCCGACAGATGTTTTTC.

This clone was seen only a few times. The protein TCRdb gives is from a much larger clone and does not agree with this DNA's translation at residue 3, likely a read error; the protein shown here comes from the DNA. The V call is TRDV2, the J call TRDJ1; no clear D gene. The CDR3 loop spans 17 amino acids. The germline V gene has CDR1 GEAIGNYY and CDR2 EKD. The chain's CDR3 is CAYDPVAGTEDTDKLIF. As DNA, the CDR3 is TGTGCCTATGACCCCGTCGCCGGGACCGAGGACACCGATAAACTCATCTTT.

A word on this clone: With only one base between it and a far larger clone, this is likely a read error. Other DNA sequences in the same sample also yield this CDR3. The chain employs TRDV1 and TRDJ1; D is possibly TRDD2 or TRDD3 (6 bases each). TCRdb does not report a J gene; here it was assigned by matching the DNA to germline references. The length of the CDR3 is 24 residues. The V end lost 4 bases, the J end lost 2 bases, and 41 bases lay between the germline ends. Germline CDR1 reads TSWWSYY; CDR2 reads QGS. The CDR3 sequence is CALGGYLSSFTRTWGIRRTDKLIF. The CDR3 DNA reads as TGTGCTCTTGGGGGCTATCTCTCTTCCTTTACGCGTACCTGGGGTATACGGAGGACCGATAAACTCATCTTT.

In its sample, this clone was seen a few times. The chain uses TRAV29/DV5 and TRDJ1; 11 bases agree with TRDD3. As TCRdb names no J gene, one was assigned here on the basis of a DNA match to germline. Germline V gives CDR1 NSMFDY, CDR2 ISSIKDK. V shed 0 bases and J 0 bases; nucleotides not matched to a gene: 13. The CDR3 covers 19 residues. In DNA form, the CDR3 reads TGTGCAGCAAGCGTCTTCCTCGGTCCTGGGGGATACTACACCGATAAACTCATCTTT. It is translated as CAASVFLGPGGYYTDKLIF.